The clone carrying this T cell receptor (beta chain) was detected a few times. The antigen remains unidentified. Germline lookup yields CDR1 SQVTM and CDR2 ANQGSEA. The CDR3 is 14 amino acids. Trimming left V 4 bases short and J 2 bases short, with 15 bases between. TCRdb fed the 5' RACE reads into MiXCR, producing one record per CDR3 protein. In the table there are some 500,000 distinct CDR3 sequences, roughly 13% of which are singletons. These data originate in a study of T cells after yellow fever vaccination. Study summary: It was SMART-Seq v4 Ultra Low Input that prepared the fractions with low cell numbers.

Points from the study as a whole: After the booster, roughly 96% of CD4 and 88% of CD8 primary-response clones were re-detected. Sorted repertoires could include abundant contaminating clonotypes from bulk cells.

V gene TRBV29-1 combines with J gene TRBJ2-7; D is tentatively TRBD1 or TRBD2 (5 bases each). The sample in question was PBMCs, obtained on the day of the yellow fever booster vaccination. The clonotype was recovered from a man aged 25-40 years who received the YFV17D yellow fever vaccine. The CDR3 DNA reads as TGCAGCGTTGGGGGTGGGGGTGCGACCTACGAGCAGTACTTC. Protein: CSVGGGGATYEQYF.